This T cell receptor (beta chain) was captured in a study of T cells in Graves' hyperthyroidism and ophthalmopathy (dated by TCRdb to the late 2010s). For context, the study as a whole: Peripheral blood was collected at initial diagnosis, before any treatment. To identify TCR V-J signatures that set the groups apart, the researchers used a discovery cohort of 90 to 100 patients, made up of under 45 with Graves' ophthalmopathy and some 56 with stable Graves' hyperthyroidism. Thyroid tissue and blood T-cell repertoires from six Graves' hyperthyroidism patients were also compared in the study. After blood sampling, hyperthyroidism patients were treated with methimazole at a starting dose of 30 mg daily, and ophthalmopathy patients were treated with high-dose intravenous methylprednisolone. Prospective prediction of ophthalmopathy was tested in an independent validation cohort consisting of some 18 hyperthyroidism patients and more than 15 patients who later progressed to ophthalmopathy. For training and testing, the 80 to 100 patients in the discovery cohort were randomly divided in a 7:3 ratio. According to the paper, TCR Vbeta CDR3 sequencing was carried out on over 130 peripheral blood samples, which came from approximately 41 ophthalmopathy, approximately 78 hyperthyroidism and some 17 progressor patients. General findings and caveats noted by the study authors: Sample size was not statistically predetermined, and investigators were not blinded to group allocation. Most expanded thyroid clonotypes (frequency above 0.001) were also detected in blood, suggesting blood repertoires may reflect thyroid immune responses. In validation, the model predicted progression to ophthalmopathy a median of roughly six months before onset, with around 70% sensitivity and roughly 73% specificity. A 13 V-J signature model separated ophthalmopathy from stable hyperthyroidism, with around 88% sensitivity and 81.08% specificity in cross-validation and 80%/75% in testing.

The TCR beta CDR3 regions were amplified from RNA transcripts. The TCR CDR3 was subjected to a first round of RT-PCR using the HTBI primer set and the Qiagen OneStep RT-PCR kit. Libraries were constructed in a second round of multiplex PCR, after which size selection and purification were performed. Sequencing of the libraries was done on an Illumina HiSeq2000 using paired-end 100 bp reads. The published analysis was carried out like this. Raw data were processed with SOAPnuke, discarding reads with adapters, uncalled bases, mean Phred below 15, or no exact constant-primer or identifier match. COPE v1.2.5 was used to merge high-quality paired reads, and clonotypes were defined as unique nucleotide sequences. MiTCR v1.1 was used to align the clonotypes against IMGT TRBV, TRBD and TRBJ reference segments. Analysis was restricted to V-J combinations with a frequency above 0.0001, which covered roughly 99% of repertoires. A TCS score was defined as the ratio between F50 (clonal expansion) and ExV (chaos), using BLOSUM62-based TCRdist between CDR3 peptides within each V-J. Welch's t-statistics and random forest reduced 450 to 600 V-J features to roughly 13, which were used in a naive Bayes classifier (R e1071). The public sequencing data were trimmed at Q25 with fastp and processed into clonotypes with MiXCR by TCRdb, which kept only in-frame beta chains. Each record represents a unique CDR3 protein, reported with the most common genes and DNA among its rows. The V and J calls follow TCRdb's processing rather than the paper's. This sample lists about 410,000 distinct CDR3 sequences; roughly 15% were detected once. Less than 15% of the sample is held by the ten biggest clonotypes.

Details on this clonotype: What this receptor recognizes is not known. Because the CDR3 is missing its conserved closing phenylalanine or tryptophan, this is likely a read error.

Ophthalmopathy patients had moderately to severely active disease, with a Clinical Activity Score of 3 or more, a NOSPECS grade of 4 or more, and a disease duration of less than 3 months. Any patient with an uncontrolled infection, another autoimmune disease, pregnancy or lactation was excluded. Diagnoses were based on clinical symptoms, serum thyroxine and TRAb, thyroid ultrasound and orbital computed tomography. Ficoll-Paque density gradient centrifugation was used to isolate PBMCs from about 9.4 ml of fresh peripheral blood. Total RNA was extracted with Trizol reagent, and quality was checked on an Agilent 2100 Bioanalyzer. The CDR3 is 17 residues long, ends included. The retained sequence is limited to the CDR3, 51 bases, with the frame set at the first base. Trimming removed 3 bases from V and 5 bases from J, leaving 23 bases between the germline ends. From a lookup of the germline V gene, CDR1 and CDR2 are KGHSH and LQKENI.

The sequenced material came from blood. The chain joins TRBV18 to TRBJ2-7, with the D gene call left open. This TCR was recovered from a man aged 18 to 30 with Graves' ophthalmopathy. The CDR3 has the sequence CASSPLQWTGYSDEQYS. The DNA sequence is TGTGCCAGCTCACCCTTGCAATGGACGGGCTACTCTGACGAGCAGTACTCC.